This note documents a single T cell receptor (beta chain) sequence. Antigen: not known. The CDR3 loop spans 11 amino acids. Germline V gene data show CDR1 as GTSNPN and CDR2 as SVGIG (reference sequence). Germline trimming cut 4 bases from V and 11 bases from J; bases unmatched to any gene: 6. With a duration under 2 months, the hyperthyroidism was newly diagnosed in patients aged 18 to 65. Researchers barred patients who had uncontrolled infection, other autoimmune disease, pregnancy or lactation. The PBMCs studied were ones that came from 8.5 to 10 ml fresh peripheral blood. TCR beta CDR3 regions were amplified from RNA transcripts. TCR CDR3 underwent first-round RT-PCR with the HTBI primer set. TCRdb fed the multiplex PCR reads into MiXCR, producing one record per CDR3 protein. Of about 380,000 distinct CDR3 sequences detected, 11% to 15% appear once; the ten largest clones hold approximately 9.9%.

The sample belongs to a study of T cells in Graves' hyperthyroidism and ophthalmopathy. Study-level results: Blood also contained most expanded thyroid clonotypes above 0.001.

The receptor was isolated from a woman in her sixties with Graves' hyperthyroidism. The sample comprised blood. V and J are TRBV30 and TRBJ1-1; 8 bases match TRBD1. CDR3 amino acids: CAWNEQGGAFF. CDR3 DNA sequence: TGTGCCTGGAACGAACAGGGGGGGGCTTTCTTT.